This is a list of T cell receptor beta chains from one sample in a study of blood T cell repertoires in COVID-19. Measured with immunoSEQ multiplex PCR; TCRdb has only the in-frame clones, and not every one. The repertoire holds 70,000 to 80,000 clones, with 87% as singletons. The specimen sequenced was peripheral blood. These TCRs come from a woman aged 50 to 60 with acute or convalescent COVID-19. The CDR3 runs from the conserved cysteine through the conserved F or W. The D gene is left open where the match is weak. Clone size is shown for a subset of rows, as once, few, many or a class of expanded clone.

D gene: .
V gene: TRBV7-2
clone size: once
J gene: TRBJ2-1
CDR3 DNA: TGTGCCAGCAGCTTAGAGTTGGGGGCCTGGTTCTTC
CDR3 protein: CASSLELGAWFF

D gene: .
V gene: TRBV9
clone size: .
J gene: TRBJ2-1
CDR3 DNA: TGTGCCAGCAGCCCACCAGAGTCGGGTGAGCAGTTCTTC
CDR3 protein: CASSPPESGEQFF

D gene: TRBD2
V gene: TRBV30
clone size: once
J gene: TRBJ2-1
CDR3 DNA: TGTGCCTGGTCCGGGACTAGCGGGAACAATGAGCAGTTCTTC
CDR3 protein: CAWSGTSGNNEQFF

D gene: TRBD1
V gene: TRBV4-3
clone size: .
J gene: TRBJ1-5
CDR3 DNA: TGCGCCAGCAGCCAAGACCGGACAGGGTTGCAGCCCCAGCATTTT
CDR3 protein: CASSQDRTGLQPQHF

D gene: .
V gene: TRBV2
clone size: .
J gene: TRBJ1-5
CDR3 DNA: TGTGCCAGCATGGCCAGGGCCCTATATAGCAATCAGCCCCAGCATTTT
CDR3 protein: CASMARALYSNQPQHF

D gene: TRBD1
V gene: TRBV11-3
clone size: .
J gene: TRBJ2-2
CDR3 DNA: TGTGCCAGCAGCTCCAGGGGGCCGACTAACGGGGAGCTGTTTTTT
CDR3 protein: CASSSRGPTNGELFF

D gene: .
V gene: TRBV28
clone size: .
J gene: TRBJ1-4
CDR3 DNA: TGTGCCAGCAGTTTAGGCACGCGGCCTAATGAAAAACTGTTTTTT
CDR3 protein: CASSLGTRPNEKLFF

D gene: TRBD2
V gene: TRBV7-2
clone size: .
J gene: TRBJ2-7
CDR3 DNA: TGTGCCAGCAGCTTAGGGGGGACTAGTGTCCGCGAGCAGTACTTC
CDR3 protein: CASSLGGTSVREQYF

D gene: .
V gene: TRBV5-4
clone size: .
J gene: TRBJ1-3
CDR3 DNA: TGTGCCAGCAGTTCGTCCCCGGGATCCTCTGGAAACACCATATATTTT
CDR3 protein: CASSSSPGSSGNTIYF

D gene: TRBD1
V gene: TRBV2
clone size: .
J gene: TRBJ1-3
CDR3 DNA: TGTGCCAGCGGGACAGGCTCTGGAAACACCATATATTTT
CDR3 protein: CASGTGSGNTIYF

D gene: TRBD2
V gene: TRBV3-1/TRBV3-2
clone size: .
J gene: TRBJ2-1
CDR3 DNA: TGTGCCAGCAGCCCGGGACTAGCGCCCGACTATGAGCAGTTCTTC
CDR3 protein: CASSPGLAPDYEQFF

D gene: .
V gene: TRBV7-8
clone size: .
J gene: TRBJ1-2
CDR3 DNA: TGTGCCAGCAGCTTAGCGGTCCAGGGCCCCGGAGGCTACACCTTC
CDR3 protein: CASSLAVQGPGGYTF